Below are 23 T cell receptor beta chains sequenced from a single sample in a study of blood T cells in healthy people across ages. The use of a sample-barcoded 5' primer and a J-beta primer mix characterized a second PCR of roughly 6 to 12 cycles. TCRdb reprocessed the 5' RACE reads with MiXCR, giving one entry per CDR3 protein. The repertoire holds over 600,000 distinct CDR3 sequences, with approximately 40% as singletons. The sequenced sample consisted of blood. These receptors all come from a man aged 80 or over in good health.

This clonotype was seen at least ten times. The gene calls are TRBV6-2 or TRBV6-3 and TRBJ2-5; perhaps D is TRBD1 or TRBD2 (5 bases each). The V end lost 2 bases, the J end lost 4 bases, and 14 bases lay between the germline ends. Germline CDR1 reads MNHEY; CDR2 reads SVGEGT. The CDR3 loop spans 15 amino acids. The CDR3 sequence: CASSYQSTGPETQYF. The CDR3 bases are TGTGCCAGCAGTTACCAGTCCACGGGACCAGAGACCCAGTACTTC.

The J gene is TRBJ2-3, the V gene TRBV7-2; D is possibly TRBD2 (6 bases). Looked up from germline, CDR1 is SGHTA and CDR2 is FQGNSA. The V and J ends lost 5 bases and 4 bases respectively, with 13 bases between them. The CDR3 loop spans 14 amino acids. The CDR3 DNA reads as TGTGCCAGCAGCGACACGGGGAGGCCAGATACGCAGTATTTT. Amino acids: CASSDTGRPDTQYF.

This clonotype was seen only a few times. The chain links TRBV7-2 to TRBJ2-7; 8 bases are shared with TRBD2. The CDR3 length is 17 residues. The ends lost 1 base at V and 0 bases at J; junction bases unmatched: 8. CDR1 and CDR2 from the germline V gene are SGHTA and FQGNSA. The CDR3 loop is CASSLGIAGRRSYEQYF. Written as DNA, the CDR3 is TGTGCCAGCAGCTTAGGGATAGCGGGACGACGCTCCTACGAGCAGTACTTC.

The sample holds many counts of this clonotype. This chain joins TRBV7-2 and TRBJ2-7, with 7 bases fitting TRBD2. The CDR3 totals 14 residues. With V trimmed by 1 base and J by 2 bases, 2 bases remained unmatched. The V gene's germline CDR1 is SGHTA and CDR2 FQGNSA. CDR3 amino acids: CASSLGTRAYEQYF. The CDR3 bases are TGTGCCAGCAGCTTAGGGACTAGGGCCTACGAGCAGTACTTC.

This rearrangement joins TRBV6-2 or TRBV6-3 to TRBJ2-7; 8 nucleotides agree with TRBD1. The germline gives CDR1 MNHEY, CDR2 SVGEGT. The CDR3 is made up of 17 amino acids. Trimming removed 5 bases from V and 3 bases from J; junction bases left unmatched: 15. The CDR3 loop is CASSGAAGDRPHYEQYF. The CDR3 region has the DNA TGTGCCAGCAGTGGCGCCGCTGGGGACAGGCCCCACTACGAGCAGTACTTC.

The genes are TRBV4-3 and TRBJ2-2, with 11 bases lining up with TRBD1. CDR1 and CDR2 (germline): LGHNA, YSLEER. Trimming at V came to 4 bases and at J to 2 bases, leaving 6 bases not matched to a gene. The CDR3 totals 17 residues. The CDR3 DNA follows: TGCGCCAGCAGCCGCACCGGGACAGGGGGAAACACCGGGGAGCTGTTTTTT. It yields the protein CASSRTGTGGNTGELFF.

This clonotype occurred a few times. The V call is TRBV27, the J call TRBJ1-2; 9 bases align to TRBD1. Per the germline V gene, CDR1 is MNHEY and CDR2 is SMNVEV (reference sequence). V trimming: 4 bases; J trimming: 8 bases; junction bases outside the gene matches: 8. The CDR3 consists of 14 residues. The CDR3 DNA follows: TGTGCCAGCAGTTCCCGAACAGGGGGCTGGGGCTACACCTTC. As protein: CASSSRTGGWGYTF.

This clonotype was counted a few times. The chain has TRBV6-4 and TRBJ1-2, with D tentatively TRBD1 (5 bases). The germline V gene has CDR1 MRHNA and CDR2 SNTAGT. Trimming stripped 3 bases from V and 4 bases from J, with 9 bases between. CDR3 length: 13 amino acids. The CDR3 DNA follows: TGTGCCAGCAGTGAAGGGGTCGGCTATGGCTACACCTTC. It is translated as CASSEGVGYGYTF.

This sequence joins TRBV18 and TRBJ2-2, with a tentative D call TRBD1 (6 bases). CDR1 is KGHSH, CDR2 LQKENI, per germline. V was cut by 2 bases and J by 1 base, with 8 bases left in between. The CDR3 totals 15 residues. The CDR3 sequence is CASSPRGRNTGELFF. CDR3 DNA: TGTGCCAGCTCACCAAGGGGGAGGAACACCGGGGAGCTGTTTTTT.

The chain carries TRBV5-1 and TRBJ2-7; 14 bases line up with TRBD2. CDR1 and CDR2 from the germline V gene are SGHRS and YFSETQ. J gave up 12 bases and V 2 bases, and 13 bases lay outside the gene matches. The CDR3 is 16 amino acids. The CDR3 loop reads CASSLRLAGGPETRYF. DNA for the CDR3: TGCGCCAGCAGCTTACGACTAGCGGGGGGGCCTGAGACCCGGTACTTC.

The rearrangement joins TRBV11-2 to TRBJ2-1, with 7 positions matching TRBD1. The closer fit of TRBJ2-7 to the DNA end suggests the J call may be wrong. Looked up from germline, CDR1 is SGHAT and CDR2 is FQNNGV. The CDR3 covers 14 residues. The CDR3 nucleotides are TGTGCCAGCAGCTTAACAGGGGTCCGGAACGAGCAGTACTTC. Amino acids: CASSLTGVRNEQYF.

The gene calls are TRBV29-1 and TRBJ2-1; 13 bases map to TRBD2. Germline CDR1 reads SQVTM; CDR2 reads ANQGSEA. The V segment lost 6 bases and the J segment 9 bases; nucleotides outside the gene matches: 11. The CDR3 extends over 15 amino acids. CDR3: CSVGTSGRALGEQFF. The CDR3 coding sequence is TGCAGCGTGGGAACTAGCGGGAGGGCTTTGGGTGAGCAGTTCTTC.

This clonotype was picked up a small number of times. The chain combines TRBV20-1 with TRBJ2-1, with no clear D. The ends were cut back, 2 bases at V and 8 bases at J, with 19 bases in the middle. Germline V gene sequence: CDR1 DFQATT, CDR2 SNEGSKA (reference sequence). The CDR3 covers 15 residues. The CDR3 DNA is TGCAGTGCTAGACCCCTTCGCTGGAGTACTGATGAGCAGTTCTTC. This codes for CSARPLRWSTDEQFF.

The chain combines TRBV27 with TRBJ2-4, with 12 bases lining up with TRBD1. The CDR3 loop spans 15 amino acids. With V trimmed by 2 bases and J by 6 bases, 2 bases remained unmatched. CDR1 is MNHEY and CDR2 is SMNVEV in the germline V gene (reference sequence). CDR3 region: CASSLGTGGLNIQYF. Here the CDR3 DNA reads TGTGCCAGCAGTTTAGGGACAGGGGGCTTAAACATTCAGTACTTC.

There are a few counts of this clonotype. The gene calls are TRBV7-2 and TRBJ2-1; D unresolved. Per germline, CDR1 SGHTA and CDR2 FQGNSA. Trimming stripped 5 bases from V and 4 bases from J, with 9 bases between. This CDR3 has 13 residues. In DNA, the CDR3 is TGTGCCAGCAGCCTAGTGGCTTACAATGAGCAGTTCTTC. Encoded protein: CASSLVAYNEQFF. The whole variable domain, remainder taken from reference TRBV7-2 and TRBJ2-1, is GAGVSQSPSNKVTEKGKDVELRCDPISGHTALYWYRQSLGQGLEFLIYFQGNSAPDKSGLPSDRFSAERTGGSVSTLTIQRTQQEDSAVYLCASSLVAYNEQFFGPGTRLTVL.

The rearrangement joins TRBV19 to TRBJ2-7; 9 bases fit TRBD1. Germline CDR1 is LNHDA and CDR2 is SQIVND (reference sequence). The CDR3 covers 15 residues. The junction had 8 bases not matched to a gene; V was cut back by 3 bases and J by 5 bases. DNA for the CDR3: TGTGCCAGTAGTATCCTGGGGGACAGGGTACACGAGCAGTACTTC. Its protein product is CASSILGDRVHEQYF.

V is TRBV29-1 and J is TRBJ2-7; 7 bases line up with TRBD1. The CDR3 covers 14 residues. CDR1 is SQVTM and CDR2 is ANQGSEA in the germline V gene. The ends lost 0 bases at V and 5 bases at J; junction bases unmatched: 7. The CDR3 loop is CSVEDPTGANEQYF. Written as DNA, the CDR3 is TGCAGCGTTGAAGATCCCACAGGGGCGAACGAGCAGTACTTC.

This clonotype was seen a handful of times. The V and J genes are TRBV13 and TRBJ2-2; D call uncertain. Germline-derived CDR1 and CDR2 are PRHDT and FYEKMQ (reference sequence). The CDR3 has 13 amino acids. V lost 0 bases and J 7 bases, leaving 6 bases between the germline ends. CDR3 region: CASSLGQIGELFF. The CDR3 bases are TGTGCCAGCAGCTTAGGCCAAATCGGGGAGCTGTTTTTT.

CDR3 coding DNA: TGTGCCAGCAGGATCCAGGGGGCGGGGGGTCAGCCCCAGCATTTT. Translating gives CASRIQGAGGQPQHF. The chain carries TRBV6-2 or TRBV6-3 and TRBJ1-5; 8 bases are a match to TRBD1. Germline lookup yields CDR1 MNHEY and CDR2 SVGEGT. The V segment lost 6 bases and the J segment 6 bases; nucleotides outside the gene matches: 10. The CDR3 has 15 amino acids.

This sequence joins TRBV20-1 and TRBJ1-1; weak D call: TRBD1 (5 bases). Trimming cost V 6 bases and J 0 bases, with 8 bases left between them. Germline V gene data show CDR1 as DFQATT and CDR2 as SNEGSKA (reference sequence). The CDR3 loop spans 12 amino acids. CDR3 sequence: CSAREMNTEAFF. CDR3 nucleotides: TGCAGTGCCAGGGAGATGAACACTGAAGCTTTCTTT.

The chain joins TRBV29-1 to TRBJ2-5; the match to TRBD2 covers 11 bases. This CDR3 has 15 residues. The germline V gene has CDR1 SQVTM and CDR2 ANQGSEA. After removal of 4 bases from V and 0 bases from J, the junction contained 4 bases not matched to a gene. In DNA, the CDR3 is TGCAGCGTTGTCTGGGGACTAGCGGACCAAGAGACCCAGTACTTC. Its protein is CSVVWGLADQETQYF.

This rearrangement joins TRBV20-1 to TRBJ2-1; D is unresolved. CDR3 length: 13 amino acids. Germline V gene lookup returns CDR1 DFQATT and CDR2 SNEGSKA (reference sequence). Trimming removed 6 bases at V and 6 bases at J, with 15 bases between. CDR3 sequence reads: CSAAHGSLNEQFF. CDR3 in DNA: TGCAGTGCCGCGCATGGGTCCCTCAATGAGCAGTTCTTC.

This clonotype has just a few counts. V is TRBV28 and J is TRBJ1-5, with D tentatively TRBD1 (5 bases). Trimming took off 6 bases at V and 0 bases at J, with 12 bases between the two ends. Germline CDR1 reads MDHEN; CDR2 reads SYDVKM. CDR3 length: 15 amino acids. For the CDR3, the DNA is TGTGCCAGCAGAGGTATTGACAGTAGCAATCAGCCCCAGCATTTT. Translated: CASRGIDSSNQPQHF.